The sequence of this T cell receptor (beta chain) was determined in a study of T cell responses to AZD1222 COVID-19 vaccine. The repertoire was sequenced with immunoSEQ multiplex PCR; TCRdb's copy has only in-frame clones and lacks some. The sample lists approximately 180,000 clones, just over 90% occurring once. The CDR3 length is 11 residues. V lost 3 bases, J lost 10 bases, and 7 bases lay in between. Looked up from germline, CDR1 is LNHDA and CDR2 is SQIVND (reference sequence). The TCR comes from an adult in good health. The chain combines TRBV19 with TRBJ2-1; D not certain. Sample: peripheral blood, taken on day 0 of AZD1222 vaccination. The CDR3 region has the DNA TGTGCCAGTAGTATCGGGTGGGAGCAGTTCTTC. Its translation: CASSIGWEQFF.